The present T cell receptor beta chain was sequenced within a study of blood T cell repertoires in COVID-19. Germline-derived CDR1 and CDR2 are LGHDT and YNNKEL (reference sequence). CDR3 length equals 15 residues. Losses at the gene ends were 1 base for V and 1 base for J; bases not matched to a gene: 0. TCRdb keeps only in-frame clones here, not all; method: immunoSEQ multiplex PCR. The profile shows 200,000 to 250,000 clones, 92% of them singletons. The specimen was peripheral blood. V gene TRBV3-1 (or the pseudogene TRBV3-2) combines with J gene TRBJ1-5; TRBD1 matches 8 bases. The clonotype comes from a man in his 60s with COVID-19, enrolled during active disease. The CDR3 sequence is CASSQGTGSNQPQHF. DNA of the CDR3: TGTGCCAGCAGCCAAGGGACAGGGAGCAATCAGCCCCAGCATTTT.